A selection of T cell receptor beta chains follows, all from one sample in a study of blood T cell repertoires in COVID-19. Only in-frame clones appear in the TCRdb table, and some are missing; sequencing was by immunoSEQ multiplex PCR. The data hold around 100,000 clones, with over 65% observed a single time. The sample taken for sequencing was peripheral blood. These receptors came from a human donor in a cohort sampled during active COVID-19. Both conserved end residues are part of each CDR3. The D gene is left open where the match is weak. Clone size appears in some rows only: once, few, many, or a class for an expanded clone.

abundance: once
d_gene: NA
v_gene: TRBV25-1
len: 15
j_gene: TRBJ2-2
CDR3aa: CASTPEWATTGELFF
CDR3nt: TGTGCCAGCACCCCCGAGTGGGCCACCACCGGGGAGCTGTTTTTT

abundance: few
d_gene: TRBD2
v_gene: TRBV10-1
len: 15
j_gene: TRBJ2-2
CDR3aa: CASSPGIAGAGELFF
CDR3nt: TGCGCCAGCAGCCCCGGGATAGCGGGAGCCGGGGAGCTGTTTTTT

abundance: NA
d_gene: NA
v_gene: TRBV7-2
len: 11
j_gene: TRBJ2-7
CDR3aa: CASSLGREQYF
CDR3nt: TGTGCCAGCAGCTTAGGCCGGGAGCAGTACTTC

abundance: NA
d_gene: NA
v_gene: TRBV18
len: 14
j_gene: TRBJ2-3
CDR3aa: CASSPLTGTDTQYF
CDR3nt: TGTGCCAGCTCACCCCTGACAGGCACAGATACGCAGTATTTT

abundance: NA
d_gene: TRBD2
v_gene: TRBV6-5
len: 15
j_gene: TRBJ2-3
CDR3aa: CASCSGRRGPDTQYF
CDR3nt: TGTGCCAGCTGCAGCGGGAGGAGAGGGCCAGATACGCAGTATTTT

abundance: NA
d_gene: NA
v_gene: TRBV29-1
len: 14
j_gene: TRBJ1-4
CDR3aa: CSVVGGQGGEKLFF
CDR3nt: TGCAGCGTTGTCGGTGGGCAGGGAGGGGAAAAACTGTTTTTT

abundance: NA
d_gene: TRBD1
v_gene: TRBV2
len: 15
j_gene: TRBJ2-3
CDR3aa: CASSVDRWGTDTQYF
CDR3nt: TGTGCCAGCAGCGTGGACAGGTGGGGCACAGATACGCAGTATTTT

abundance: once
d_gene: TRBD1
v_gene: TRBV5-5
len: 14
j_gene: TRBJ1-2
CDR3aa: CASKRQGSNYGYTF
CDR3nt: TGTGCCAGCAAACGACAGGGTAGTAACTATGGCTACACCTTC

abundance: NA
d_gene: NA
v_gene: TRBV5-1
len: 12
j_gene: TRBJ2-3
CDR3aa: CASSWGLDTQYF
CDR3nt: TGCGCCAGCAGCTGGGGGCTGGATACGCAGTATTTT

abundance: once
d_gene: NA
v_gene: TRBV6-5
len: 15
j_gene: TRBJ2-6
CDR3aa: CASSSLTTGANVLTF
CDR3nt: TGTGCCAGCAGTTCTCTCACAACTGGGGCCAACGTCCTGACTTTC

abundance: NA
d_gene: NA
v_gene: TRBV9
len: 14
j_gene: TRBJ2-3
CDR3aa: CASSLQSSTDTQYF
CDR3nt: TGTGCCAGCAGTTTACAGTCTAGCACAGATACGCAGTATTTT

abundance: NA
d_gene: NA
v_gene: TRBV5-1
len: 14
j_gene: TRBJ1-1
CDR3aa: CASSLSGQNTEAFF
CDR3nt: TGCGCCAGCAGCCTATCAGGACAGAACACTGAAGCTTTCTTT

abundance: NA
d_gene: NA
v_gene: TRBV20-1
len: 13
j_gene: TRBJ2-2
CDR3aa: CSASPYYTGELFF
CDR3nt: TGCAGTGCTAGTCCTTACTACACCGGGGAGCTGTTTTTT

abundance: NA
d_gene: NA
v_gene: TRBV7-8
len: 15
j_gene: TRBJ2-3
CDR3aa: CASTTGLTSTDTQYF
CDR3nt: TGTGCCAGTACGACAGGTCTCACTAGCACAGATACGCAGTATTTT

abundance: NA
d_gene: NA
v_gene: TRBV6-2/TRBV6-3
len: 15
j_gene: TRBJ1-5
CDR3aa: CASSAMAGGRTAQHF
CDR3nt: TGTGCCAGCAGTGCCATGGCGGGGGGGAGGACAGCCCAGCATTTT

abundance: NA
d_gene: TRBD2
v_gene: TRBV7-9
len: 17
j_gene: TRBJ2-7
CDR3aa: CASSSRLAARNTYEQYF
CDR3nt: TGTGCCAGCAGCTCCCGACTAGCGGCCCGGAATACCTACGAGCAGTACTTC

abundance: NA
d_gene: TRBD2
v_gene: TRBV10-1
len: 15
j_gene: TRBJ2-1
CDR3aa: CASSERTSGRNEQFF
CDR3nt: TGCGCCAGCAGTGAAAGGACTAGCGGGAGGAATGAGCAGTTCTTC

abundance: NA
d_gene: NA
v_gene: TRBV6-5
len: 13
j_gene: TRBJ2-7
CDR3aa: CASTGDISYEQYF
CDR3nt: TGTGCCAGCACCGGGGATATCTCCTACGAGCAGTACTTC

abundance: NA
d_gene: TRBD2
v_gene: TRBV7-2
len: 15
j_gene: TRBJ2-7
CDR3aa: CASSLGTSISYEQYF
CDR3nt: TGTGCCAGCAGCTTGGGGACTAGCATATCCTACGAGCAGTACTTC

abundance: NA
d_gene: TRBD1
v_gene: TRBV18
len: 15
j_gene: TRBJ1-5
CDR3aa: CASSPTTGNNQPQHF
CDR3nt: TGTGCCAGCTCACCGACGACAGGGAACAATCAGCCCCAGCATTTT

abundance: NA
d_gene: NA
v_gene: TRBV9
len: 16
j_gene: TRBJ2-1
CDR3aa: CASSGEQGGEGNEQFF
CDR3nt: TGTGCCAGCAGCGGAGAACAGGGTGGGGAAGGCAATGAGCAGTTCTTC

abundance: NA
d_gene: NA
v_gene: TRBV7-2
len: 16
j_gene: TRBJ2-1
CDR3aa: CASSLYSGVTYNEQFF
CDR3nt: TGTGCCAGCAGCTTATATAGCGGAGTCACCTACAATGAGCAGTTCTTC

abundance: NA
d_gene: NA
v_gene: TRBV12-3/TRBV12-4
len: 13
j_gene: TRBJ1-2
CDR3aa: CASSNTGSWGYTF
CDR3nt: TGTGCCAGCAGTAACACAGGGAGTTGGGGCTACACCTTC

abundance: NA
d_gene: TRBD1
v_gene: TRBV2
len: 15
j_gene: TRBJ1-5
CDR3aa: CASLSGAGGNQPQHF
CDR3nt: TGTGCCAGCCTTTCGGGGGCAGGGGGAAATCAGCCCCAGCATTTT

abundance: NA
d_gene: TRBD1
v_gene: TRBV18
len: 15
j_gene: TRBJ1-1
CDR3aa: CASSPSSGGSTEAFF
CDR3nt: TGTGCCAGCTCACCAAGTTCAGGGGGATCCACTGAAGCTTTCTTT

abundance: few
d_gene: NA
v_gene: TRBV15
len: 12
j_gene: TRBJ2-5
CDR3aa: CATSSDFGTQYF
CDR3nt: TGTGCCACCAGCAGTGACTTCGGGACCCAGTACTTC

abundance: NA
d_gene: TRBD1
v_gene: TRBV11-2
len: 18
j_gene: TRBJ2-7
CDR3aa: CASSLVVYQGEKTYEQYF
CDR3nt: TGTGCCAGCAGCTTAGTAGTCTATCAGGGGGAGAAAACCTACGAGCAGTACTTC

abundance: NA
d_gene: NA
v_gene: TRBV6-5
len: 12
j_gene: TRBJ1-1
CDR3aa: CASSRRGPGAFF
CDR3nt: TGTGCCAGCAGCCGCCGGGGTCCTGGGGCTTTCTTT

abundance: NA
d_gene: TRBD1
v_gene: TRBV9
len: 17
j_gene: TRBJ2-2
CDR3aa: CASSVSGQGASTGELFF
CDR3nt: TGTGCCAGCAGCGTTTCAGGACAGGGGGCAAGCACCGGGGAGCTGTTTTTT

abundance: NA
d_gene: NA
v_gene: TRBV20-1
len: 11
j_gene: TRBJ1-2
CDR3aa: CSARAVYGYTF
CDR3nt: TGCAGTGCTAGAGCCGTCTATGGCTACACCTTC

abundance: NA
d_gene: TRBD1
v_gene: TRBV10-3
len: 19
j_gene: TRBJ2-3
CDR3aa: CAISEGGGGTGAKADTQYF
CDR3nt: TGTGCCATCAGTGAGGGGGGCGGCGGGACAGGGGCGAAGGCAGATACGCAGTATTTT

abundance: few
d_gene: TRBD2
v_gene: TRBV7-2
len: 17
j_gene: TRBJ2-3
CDR3aa: CASSVASGGPPPDTQYF
CDR3nt: TGTGCCAGCAGCGTTGCGTCGGGGGGGCCCCCCCCAGATACGCAGTATTTT

abundance: NA
d_gene: TRBD1
v_gene: TRBV5-1
len: 15
j_gene: TRBJ1-1
CDR3aa: CASSLDRGMNTEAFF
CDR3nt: TGCGCCAGCAGCTTGGACAGGGGAATGAACACTGAAGCTTTCTTT

abundance: few
d_gene: NA
v_gene: TRBV10-2
len: 15
j_gene: TRBJ1-2
CDR3aa: CASRFDRRNGYGYTF
CDR3nt: TGCGCCAGCAGATTCGACAGGAGAAATGGGTATGGCTACACCTTC

abundance: NA
d_gene: NA
v_gene: TRBV5-4
len: 15
j_gene: TRBJ2-7
CDR3aa: CASRRSGGPTYEQYF
CDR3nt: TGTGCCAGCAGACGTTCGGGCGGGCCAACCTACGAGCAGTACTTC

abundance: NA
d_gene: NA
v_gene: TRBV6-5
len: 12
j_gene: TRBJ1-6
CDR3aa: CASETPGSPLHF
CDR3nt: TGTGCCAGCGAAACCCCGGGTTCACCCCTCCACTTT

abundance: NA
d_gene: NA
v_gene: TRBV5-1
len: 13
j_gene: TRBJ2-1
CDR3aa: CASSLGQDYEQFF
CDR3nt: TGCGCCAGCAGCTTGGGACAGGACTATGAGCAGTTCTTC

abundance: few
d_gene: TRBD2
v_gene: TRBV6-6
len: 16
j_gene: TRBJ2-3
CDR3aa: CASSSLAVEFTDTQYF
CDR3nt: TGTGCCAGCAGTTCGCTAGCGGTTGAGTTCACAGATACGCAGTATTTT

abundance: NA
d_gene: NA
v_gene: TRBV18
len: 14
j_gene: TRBJ1-2
CDR3aa: CASSAPGGAGGYTF
CDR3nt: TGTGCCAGCTCCGCACCAGGCGGGGCGGGAGGCTACACCTTC

abundance: NA
d_gene: TRBD1
v_gene: TRBV7-8
len: 15
j_gene: TRBJ2-7
CDR3aa: CASSSPGQGANEQYF
CDR3nt: TGTGCCAGCAGCTCACCCGGACAGGGGGCTAACGAGCAGTACTTC

abundance: NA
d_gene: NA
v_gene: TRBV19
len: 16
j_gene: TRBJ2-3
CDR3aa: CASSSEYGASTDTQYF
CDR3nt: TGTGCCAGTAGTAGTGAGTACGGAGCTAGCACAGATACGCAGTATTTT

abundance: NA
d_gene: NA
v_gene: TRBV10-1
len: 17
j_gene: TRBJ2-4
CDR3aa: CASSSRGAGEAKNIQYF
CDR3nt: TGCGCCAGCAGTAGTCGGGGGGCCGGGGAGGCCAAAAACATTCAGTACTTC

abundance: NA
d_gene: TRBD1
v_gene: TRBV6-6
len: 15
j_gene: TRBJ1-6
CDR3aa: CASGPNRDRGTPLHF
CDR3nt: TGTGCCAGCGGCCCAAACCGGGACAGGGGGACACCCCTCCACTTT

abundance: NA
d_gene: TRBD1
v_gene: TRBV19
len: 13
j_gene: TRBJ2-2
CDR3aa: CASSGTGVGELFF
CDR3nt: TGTGCCAGTAGTGGCACAGGGGTCGGGGAGCTGTTTTTT

abundance: NA
d_gene: NA
v_gene: TRBV15
len: 10
j_gene: TRBJ2-7
CDR3aa: CATGSGEQYF
CDR3nt: TGTGCCACCGGGTCAGGTGAGCAGTACTTC

abundance: few
d_gene: NA
v_gene: TRBV27
len: 18
j_gene: TRBJ1-2
CDR3aa: CASSPTGVKPGTNYGYTF
CDR3nt: TGTGCCAGCAGTCCTACCGGTGTTAAGCCCGGTACTAACTATGGCTACACCTTC

abundance: NA
d_gene: TRBD1
v_gene: TRBV29-1
len: 14
j_gene: TRBJ1-2
CDR3aa: CSVELQGVGYGYTF
CDR3nt: TGCAGCGTTGAATTGCAGGGGGTTGGCTATGGCTACACCTTC

abundance: NA
d_gene: NA
v_gene: TRBV18
len: 15
j_gene: TRBJ1-5
CDR3aa: CASSPPGRGGQPQHF
CDR3nt: TGTGCCAGCTCACCACCGGGCAGGGGAGGGCAGCCCCAGCATTTT

abundance: few
d_gene: NA
v_gene: TRBV5-1
len: 14
j_gene: TRBJ2-7
CDR3aa: CASRPGVGTYEQYF
CDR3nt: TGCGCCAGCAGGCCGGGAGTTGGGACCTACGAGCAGTACTTC

abundance: NA
d_gene: NA
v_gene: TRBV7-8
len: 13
j_gene: TRBJ1-2
CDR3aa: CASSSIANYGYTF
CDR3nt: TGTGCCAGCAGCTCGATAGCTAACTATGGCTACACCTTC

abundance: NA
d_gene: NA
v_gene: TRBV6-1
len: 15
j_gene: TRBJ1-4
CDR3aa: CASSELWGGIEKLFF
CDR3nt: TGTGCCAGCAGTGAATTGTGGGGGGGGATTGAAAAACTGTTTTTT